This T cell receptor (beta chain) emerged from a study of somatic mutations in cytotoxic T cells in rheumatoid arthritis. Clones were sequenced by immunoSEQ multiplex PCR, and TCRdb holds only the in-frame ones, with some missing. The table has about 26,000 clones, 82% seen once. The clonotype comes from a middle-aged man in good health. The source material was CD8+ T cells sorted from blood.

As DNA, the CDR3 is TGCGCCAGCAGCCAAGATTCGAGTTACACCGATTACGAGCAGTACTTC. Its protein is CASSQDSSYTDYEQYF. The chain carries TRBV4-1 and TRBJ2-7; D ambiguous. Per germline, CDR1 MGHRA and CDR2 YSYEKL. This CDR3 has 16 amino acids. The germline V and J ends were trimmed by 0 bases and 4 bases, with 16 bases remaining between them.